This T cell receptor (beta chain) was documented in a study of blood T cell repertoires in COVID-19. Study context: Whether acute or convalescent, the COVID-19 samples came from the United States, Italy and Spain. In each case, the material was cDNA or gDNA derived from T cells, B-cell-depleted T cells, or PBMCs.

This CDR3 region has 15 residues. V lost 5 bases and J lost 4, with 15 bases in between. Per germline, CDR1 LNHDA and CDR2 SQIVND (reference sequence). TCRdb keeps only in-frame clones here, not all; method: immunoSEQ multiplex PCR. The data show 57,000 or so clones, approximately 86% seen once. This clone was seen more than once but under ten times. The receptor's source is a human donor in a cohort sampled during active COVID-19. J is TRBJ2-1 and V is TRBV19; a weak D match, TRBD2 (5 bases). Material: peripheral blood. The CDR3 loop reads CASSSLEGAYNEQFF. CDR3 sequence (DNA): TGTGCCAGTAGTTCCCTTGAGGGAGCTTACAATGAGCAGTTCTTC. Full variable domain (remainder filled in from reference TRBV19 and TRBJ2-1): DGGITQSPKYLFRKEGQNVTLSCEQNLNHDAMYWYRQDPGQGLRLIYYSQIVNDFQKGDIAEGYSVSREKKESFPLTVTSAQKNPTAFYLCASSSLEGAYNEQFFGPGTRLTVL.